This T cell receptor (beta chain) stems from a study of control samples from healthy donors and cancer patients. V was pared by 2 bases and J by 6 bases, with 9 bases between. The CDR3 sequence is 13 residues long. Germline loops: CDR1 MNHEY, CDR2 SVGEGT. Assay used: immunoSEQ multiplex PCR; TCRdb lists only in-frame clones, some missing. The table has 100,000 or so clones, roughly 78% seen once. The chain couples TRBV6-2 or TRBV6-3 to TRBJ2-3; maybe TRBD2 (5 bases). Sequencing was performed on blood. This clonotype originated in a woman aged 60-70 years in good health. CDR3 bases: TGTGCCAGCAGTTACCTCGGGATGGATACGCAGTATTTT. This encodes CASSYLGMDTQYF.